The rows below give T cell receptor beta chains drawn from one sample of a study of blood T cell repertoires in COVID-19. TCRdb's copy holds only in-frame clones and misses some; the assay was immunoSEQ multiplex PCR. The sample gives approximately 260,000 clones, roughly nine tenths of which show up once; about 4.5% is in the top ten. Sequenced material: peripheral blood. All receptors derive from a woman between 40 and 55 years old who had recovered from COVID-19. The CDR3 runs from the conserved cysteine through the conserved F or W. The D gene is left open where the match is weak. Rows give clone size only sometimes, using once, few, many, or a class for an expanded clone.

cdr3_nt cdr3_aa clone_size d_call j_call v_call
TGTGCCAGCGGGGACAGGGTCCTCCCGGAAAACTTT CASGDRVLPENF - TRBD1 TRBJ1-6 TRBV28
TGTGCCAGTTCTGCGAGGGAGGGTGTCGGGTACGAGCAGTACTTC CASSAREGVGYEQYF - TRBD2 TRBJ2-7 TRBV7-9
TGTGCCATCAGTGAGGGCCGCGCAGGGGAGACCCAGTACTTC CAISEGRAGETQYF once - TRBJ2-5 TRBV10-3
TGTGCCAGCAGCGTAGCTTCCGGGTTGGGGTATCGCGGGAGAAGCACCGGGGAGCTGTTTTTT CASSVASGLGYRGRSTGELFF - TRBD2 TRBJ2-2 TRBV9
TGTGCCAGCACCCCCCATAGACAGGGCGGCACGTATGGCTACACCTTC CASTPHRQGGTYGYTF - TRBD1 TRBJ1-2 TRBV28
TGTGCCAGCAGCTCTCGGACAGGGTGGGATTCACCCCTCCACTTT CASSSRTGWDSPLHF - TRBD1 TRBJ1-6 TRBV7-9
TGTGCCAGCAGTCCCTTAGCGGGAGGGACCTACAATGAGCAGTTCTTC CASSPLAGGTYNEQFF - TRBD2 TRBJ2-1 TRBV28
TGTGCCAGCAGTTACTCCCCCCGGGGGGACACTGAAGCTTTCTTT CASSYSPRGDTEAFF - - TRBJ1-1 TRBV6-2/TRBV6-3
TGTGCCTGGAGCCGGGACAGAAATGAAAAACTGTTTTTT CAWSRDRNEKLFF - TRBD1 TRBJ1-4 TRBV30
TGTGCCAGCAGCTTCTCGGGACAGTTTAATGAAAAACTGTTTTTT CASSFSGQFNEKLFF - TRBD1 TRBJ1-4 TRBV7-7
TGTGCCAGCAGCATAGGAATACTAGGGGGTAATGAGCAGTTCTTC CASSIGILGGNEQFF - - TRBJ2-1 TRBV5-5
TGTGCCAGCAGCTCCGGACAGCACACCGGGGAGCTGTTTTTT CASSSGQHTGELFF - - TRBJ2-2 TRBV7-2
TGTGCCAGCAGCTCCGGACAGAGCTCATCCTATGGCTACACCTTC CASSSGQSSSYGYTF - - TRBJ1-2 TRBV7-2
TGTGCCAGCAGCTTGGGGGGGTTGAGCACTGAAGCTTTCTTT CASSLGGLSTEAFF once - TRBJ1-1 TRBV7-2
TGTGCCTGCCAGACAGGGCAGTATGAAAAACTGTTTTTT CACQTGQYEKLFF - TRBD1 TRBJ1-4 TRBV30
TGTGCCAGCTCACCACCGGGCACCACAGATACGCAGTATTTT CASSPPGTTDTQYF - - TRBJ2-3 TRBV18
TGTGCCAGCAGTTTCGGCAGGGGTTTGGGCTACACCTTC CASSFGRGLGYTF - - TRBJ1-2 TRBV28
TGTGCCAGCTCACCCAACTGGGGCGGCTCTGGGGCCAACGTCCTGACTTTC CASSPNWGGSGANVLTF - - TRBJ2-6 TRBV18
TGTGCCAGCACTCAGGGGGACGTAGAGACCCAGTACTTC CASTQGDVETQYF - TRBD1 TRBJ2-5 TRBV6-5
TGTGCCAGCAGCTTAGTCGTCGGTCCAGGCTACACCTTC CASSLVVGPGYTF - - TRBJ1-2 TRBV11-2
TGTGCCAGCAGCTACGGACTAGCGGGGTACAATGAGCAGTTCTTC CASSYGLAGYNEQFF - TRBD2 TRBJ2-1 TRBV5-5
TGTGCCAGCAGTAGGGGACTAGCGGGAGATTATGAGCAGTTCTTC CASSRGLAGDYEQFF - TRBD2 TRBJ2-1 TRBV27
TGTGCCAGCAGCCAAGATAACCTACAGGATAATTCACCCCTCCACTTT CASSQDNLQDNSPLHF - - TRBJ1-6 TRBV3-1/TRBV3-2
TGTGCCAGCAGCCAAGATTTGCCCGGCGAGCAGTACTTC CASSQDLPGEQYF once - TRBJ2-7 TRBV3-1/TRBV3-2
TGTGCCAGCTCACCAACGGCAGGCACTGAAGCTTTCTTT CASSPTAGTEAFF - - TRBJ1-1 TRBV18
TGTGCCAGCAGACTGACTAGCGGGGCTTACAATGAGCAGTTCTTC CASRLTSGAYNEQFF - TRBD2 TRBJ2-1 TRBV7-9
TGTGCCAGCAGCTTAGGCGCGCAAGAGACCCAGTACTTC CASSLGAQETQYF - - TRBJ2-5 TRBV11-2
TGTGCCAGCAGCGCCATGGGACAGGGTATAGATTCACCCCTCCACTTT CASSAMGQGIDSPLHF - TRBD1 TRBJ1-6 TRBV2
TGTGCCAGCAGCCCGGCGGGAGCGGACGAGCAGTTCTTC CASSPAGADEQFF few TRBD2 TRBJ2-1 TRBV4-2
TGTGCCAGCAGCGTAGATCTACTATCGAAGACTGAACGGTTCTTC CASSVDLLSKTERFF - - TRBJ2-1 TRBV9
TGTGCCAGCAGTAAATACTTAAACACTGAAGCTTTCTTT CASSKYLNTEAFF - - TRBJ1-1 TRBV27
TGTGCCAGCTCACCAGGGAAGCGGGGGGGCGCCTCGGGCTACGAGCAGTACTTC CASSPGKRGGASGYEQYF - TRBD2 TRBJ2-7 TRBV18
TGTGCCAGCAGCCGCCCTCCGCCGACTGCGGAGAGACTGTACTTC CASSRPPPTAERLYF - - TRBJ2-5 TRBV3-1/TRBV3-2
TGTGCCAGCAGTGGGGTGGAGGGGCTGAACACTGAAGCTTTCTTT CASSGVEGLNTEAFF - - TRBJ1-1 TRBV25-1
TGCGCCAGCAGCTTGGACGGTTATAGCAATCAGCCCCAGCATTTT CASSLDGYSNQPQHF - - TRBJ1-5 TRBV5-1